The subject of this entry is one T cell receptor beta chain. Its antigen is not identified. The data belong to a study of T cells in localized non-small cell lung cancer. Generated by immunoSEQ multiplex PCR, the TCRdb table keeps only in-frame clones and is missing some. This sample has roughly 20,000 clones, with about 90% found just once. General study results and limits: Uninvolved adjacent lung, not tumor, had the highest T cell clonality.

V dropped 4 bases and J dropped 6; count of bases not matched to a gene: 15. The CDR3 has 17 residues. Per germline, CDR1 SGHDN and CDR2 FVKESK. The TCR comes from a woman aged 35-75 years with stage I lung adenocarcinoma. The V call is TRBV14, the J call TRBJ2-3; 8 nucleotides match TRBD2. Here the sequenced sample was peripheral blood, taken before any cancer treatment. The CDR3 coding sequence is TGTGCCAGCAGCCGCGCTGGCGGGGGGCCCCGCAGGGATACGCAGTATTTT. It translates to CASSRAGGGPRRDTQYF.